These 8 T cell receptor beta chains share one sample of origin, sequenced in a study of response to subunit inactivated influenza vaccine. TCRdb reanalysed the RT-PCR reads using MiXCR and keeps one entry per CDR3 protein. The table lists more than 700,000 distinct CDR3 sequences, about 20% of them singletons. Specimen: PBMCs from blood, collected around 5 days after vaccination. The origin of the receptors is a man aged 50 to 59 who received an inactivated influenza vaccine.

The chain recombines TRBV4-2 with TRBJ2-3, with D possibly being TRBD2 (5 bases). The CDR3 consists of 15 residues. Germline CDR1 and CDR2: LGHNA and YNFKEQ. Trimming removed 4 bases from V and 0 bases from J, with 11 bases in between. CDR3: CASSRNSDSTDTQYF. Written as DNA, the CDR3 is TGTGCCAGCAGCCGAAATAGCGATAGCACAGATACGCAGTATTTT.

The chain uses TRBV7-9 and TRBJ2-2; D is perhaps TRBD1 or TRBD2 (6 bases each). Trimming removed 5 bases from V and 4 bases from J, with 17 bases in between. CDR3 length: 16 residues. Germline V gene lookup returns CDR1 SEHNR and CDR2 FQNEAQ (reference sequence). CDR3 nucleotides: TGTGCCAGCAGCCCTGAGGCGGGACACCTCACCGGGGAGCTGTTTTTT. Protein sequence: CASSPEAGHLTGELFF.

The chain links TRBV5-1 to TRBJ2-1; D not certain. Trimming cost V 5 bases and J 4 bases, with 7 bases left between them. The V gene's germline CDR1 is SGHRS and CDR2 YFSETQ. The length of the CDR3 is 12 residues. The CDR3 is CASSTNYNEQFF. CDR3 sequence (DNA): TGCGCCAGCAGTACAAATTACAATGAGCAGTTCTTC.

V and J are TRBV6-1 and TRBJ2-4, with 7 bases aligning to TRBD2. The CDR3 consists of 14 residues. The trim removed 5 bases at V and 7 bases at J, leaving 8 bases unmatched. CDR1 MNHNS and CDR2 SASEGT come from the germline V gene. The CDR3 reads CASSRGLVENIQYF. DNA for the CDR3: TGTGCCAGCAGTCGAGGACTAGTAGAGAACATTCAGTACTTC.

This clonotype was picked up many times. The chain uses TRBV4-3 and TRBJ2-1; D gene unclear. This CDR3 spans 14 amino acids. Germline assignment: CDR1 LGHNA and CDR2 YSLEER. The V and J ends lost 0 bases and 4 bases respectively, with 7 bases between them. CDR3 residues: CASSQERPYNEQFF. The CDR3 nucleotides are TGCGCCAGCAGCCAAGAGAGGCCGTACAATGAGCAGTTCTTC.

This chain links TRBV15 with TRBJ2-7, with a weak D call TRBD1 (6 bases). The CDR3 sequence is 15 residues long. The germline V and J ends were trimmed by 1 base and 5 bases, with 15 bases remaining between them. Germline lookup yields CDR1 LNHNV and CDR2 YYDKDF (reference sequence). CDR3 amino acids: CATSRGAGTYHEQYF. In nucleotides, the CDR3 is TGTGCCACCAGCAGAGGCGCCGGGACATACCACGAGCAGTACTTC.

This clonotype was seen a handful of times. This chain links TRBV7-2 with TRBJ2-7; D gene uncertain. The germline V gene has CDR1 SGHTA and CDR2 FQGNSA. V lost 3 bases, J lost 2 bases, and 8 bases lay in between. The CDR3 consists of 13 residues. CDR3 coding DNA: TGTGCCAGCAGCTTGGCGGATACCTACGAGCAGTACTTC. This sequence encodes CASSLADTYEQYF.

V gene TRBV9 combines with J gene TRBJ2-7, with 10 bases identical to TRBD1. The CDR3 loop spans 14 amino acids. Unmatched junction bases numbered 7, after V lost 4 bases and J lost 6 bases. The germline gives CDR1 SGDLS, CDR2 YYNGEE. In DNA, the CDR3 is TGTGCCAGCAGCCCCCTGCGGACAGGGGGCGAGCAGTACTTC. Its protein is CASSPLRTGGEQYF.